The next 8 T cell receptor beta chains were all read from a single sample in a study of blood T cell repertoires in COVID-19. The protocol was immunoSEQ multiplex PCR, while the TCRdb copy is restricted to in-frame clones and leaves out a portion. This sample carries about 260,000 clones, roughly 90% of them seen once, and the ten largest clones take about 0.65%. Sequencing was done on a sample of peripheral blood. These receptors came from a human donor in a cohort sampled during active COVID-19.

DNA of the CDR3: TGTGCCAGCAGCCCCCCCGGGAGGGCCACTGAAGCTTTCTTT. As protein: CASSPPGRATEAFF. The chain joins TRBV7-2 to TRBJ1-1, with no clear D. The germline V gene encodes CDR1 SGHTA and CDR2 FQGNSA. The CDR3 is made up of 14 amino acids. V was shortened by 5 bases and J by 4 bases, with 14 bases between the two germline ends.

This clone was counted a single time. J is TRBJ1-1 and V is TRBV6-5; possibly TRBD1 for D (5 bases). CDR1 is MNHEY, CDR2 SVGAGI, per germline. V lost 0 bases and J lost 1, with 12 bases in between. CDR3 length equals 16 residues. This CDR3 reads CASSYSRTRENTEAFF. The CDR3 DNA is TGTGCCAGCAGTTACTCCCGAACCAGGGAGAACACTGAAGCTTTCTTT.

The chain joins TRBV5-6 to TRBJ1-1; 9 bases map to TRBD1. Losses at the gene ends were 4 bases for V and 5 bases for J; bases not matched to a gene: 12. Looked up from germline, CDR1 is SGHDT and CDR2 is YYEEEE. This CDR3 has 16 amino acids. The CDR3 bases are TGTGCCAGCAGCCCTGGCCCGGGACAGGGTAGGACTGAAGCTTTCTTT. The encoded protein is CASSPGPGQGRTEAFF.

The chain links TRBV5-6 to TRBJ2-1, with 8 bases that match TRBD1. Germline V CDR1 and CDR2: SGHDT, YYEEEE. The trim removed 4 bases at V and 3 bases at J, leaving 9 bases unmatched. This CDR3 region has 16 residues. The DNA for the CDR3 is TGTGCCAGCAGCGGGATACAGGGGGAGTTCTACAATGAGCAGTTCTTC. Amino acids: CASSGIQGEFYNEQFF.

The chain recombines TRBV7-3 with TRBJ2-6; no clear D gene. In germline, CDR1 is SGHTA, CDR2 FQGTGA. This CDR3 is 15 amino acids long. V lost 1 base and J 2 bases, leaving 6 bases between the germline ends. The CDR3 nucleotides read TGTGCCAGCAGCTTAAGTAGAACTGGGGCCAACGTCCTGACTTTC. Translating gives CASSLSRTGANVLTF.

The chain is built from TRBV10-2 and TRBJ2-7, with 9 bases identical to TRBD1. CDR1 and CDR2 from the germline V gene are WSHSY and SAAADI. With 3 bases clipped from V and 0 bases from J, the junction kept 3 bases outside the gene matches. CDR3 size: 15 residues. CDR3 residues: CASSERTGVSYEQYF. The CDR3, as DNA: TGCGCCAGCAGTGAAAGGACAGGGGTCTCCTACGAGCAGTACTTC.

The chain has TRBV6-5 and TRBJ2-5, with 8 bases that match TRBD1. The CDR3 spans 14 residues. The germline V gene has CDR1 MNHEY and CDR2 SVGAGI. Trimming cost V 6 bases and J 4 bases; bases outside gene matches: 7. In DNA form, the CDR3 reads TGTGCCAGCAGGGGGACAGGACCCCCAGAGACCCAGTACTTC. Its translation: CASRGTGPPETQYF.

The rearrangement uses TRBV12-3 or TRBV12-4 and TRBJ1-2; 9 nucleotides match TRBD1. V shed 8 bases and J 10 bases; nucleotides not matched to a gene: 8. This CDR3 has 12 residues. The DNA of the CDR3 is TGTGCCAGCGCCCGGGACAGGGCGGACTACACCTTC. Amino acids: CASARDRADYTF.